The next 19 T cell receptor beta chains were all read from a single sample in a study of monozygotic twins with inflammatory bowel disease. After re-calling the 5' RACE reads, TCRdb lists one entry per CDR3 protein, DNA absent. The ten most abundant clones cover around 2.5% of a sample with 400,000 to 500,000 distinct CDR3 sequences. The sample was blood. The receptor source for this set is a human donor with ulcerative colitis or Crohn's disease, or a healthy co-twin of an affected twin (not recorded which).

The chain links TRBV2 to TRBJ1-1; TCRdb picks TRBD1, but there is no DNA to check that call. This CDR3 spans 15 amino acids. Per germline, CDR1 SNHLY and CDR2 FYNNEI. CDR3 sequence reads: CASSADRTPATEAFF.

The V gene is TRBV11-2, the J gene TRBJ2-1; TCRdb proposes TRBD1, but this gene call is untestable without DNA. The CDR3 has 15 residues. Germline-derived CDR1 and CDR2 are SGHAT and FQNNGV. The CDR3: CASRTGTGGISEQFF.

The CDR3 is CSVAAVGRTNTGELFF. This chain links TRBV20-1 with TRBJ2-2. The CDR3 runs to 16 residues. Per germline, CDR1 DFQATT and CDR2 SNEGSKA (reference sequence).

CDR3 amino acids: CASSEMAGGPQPQHF. This chain links TRBV2 with TRBJ1-5; TCRdb calls TRBD1, which cannot be checked without DNA. This CDR3 region has 15 residues. Germline CDR1 reads SNHLY; CDR2 reads FYNNEI.

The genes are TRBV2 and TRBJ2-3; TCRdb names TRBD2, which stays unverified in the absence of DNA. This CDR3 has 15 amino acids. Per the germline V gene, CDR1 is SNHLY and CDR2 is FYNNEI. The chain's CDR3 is CASSPRASSTDTQYF.

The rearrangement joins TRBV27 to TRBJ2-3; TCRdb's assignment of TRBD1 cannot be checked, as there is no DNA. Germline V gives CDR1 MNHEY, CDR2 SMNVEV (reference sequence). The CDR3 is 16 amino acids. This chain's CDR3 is CASNSPGAISTDTQYF.

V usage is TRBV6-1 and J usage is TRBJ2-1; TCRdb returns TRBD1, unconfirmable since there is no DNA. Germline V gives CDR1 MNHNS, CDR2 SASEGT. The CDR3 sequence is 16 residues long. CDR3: CASSPRGGGFGNEQFF.

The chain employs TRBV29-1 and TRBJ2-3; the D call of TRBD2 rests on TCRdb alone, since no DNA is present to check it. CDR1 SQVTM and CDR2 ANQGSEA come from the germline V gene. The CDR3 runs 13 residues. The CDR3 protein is CSAPGLASHTQYF.

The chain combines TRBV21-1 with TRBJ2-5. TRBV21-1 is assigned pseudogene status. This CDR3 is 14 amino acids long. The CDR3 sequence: CASSKKVGIETQYF.

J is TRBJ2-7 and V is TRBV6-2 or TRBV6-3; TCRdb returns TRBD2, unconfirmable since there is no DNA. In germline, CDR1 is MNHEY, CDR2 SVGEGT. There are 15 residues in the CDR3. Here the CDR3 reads CASSLSGRGDYEQYF.

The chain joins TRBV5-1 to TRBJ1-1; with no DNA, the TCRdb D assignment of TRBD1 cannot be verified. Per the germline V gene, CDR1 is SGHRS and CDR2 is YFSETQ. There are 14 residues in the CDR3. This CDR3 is CASRPQGEFTEAFF. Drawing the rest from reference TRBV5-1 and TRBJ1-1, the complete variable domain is KAGVTQTPRYLIKTRGQQVTLSCSPISGHRSVSWYQQTPGQGLQFLFEYFSETQRNKGNFPGRFSGRQFSNSRSEMNVSTLELGDSALYLCASRPQGEFTEAFFGQGTRLTVV.

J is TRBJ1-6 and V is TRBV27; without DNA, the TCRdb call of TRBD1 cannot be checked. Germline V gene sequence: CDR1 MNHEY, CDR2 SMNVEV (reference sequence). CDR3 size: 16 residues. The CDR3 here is CASSPSWGEMNSPLHF.

CDR3 sequence: CASSYSEWGYEQYF. The J gene is TRBJ2-7, the V gene TRBV6-6. Germline V gene lookup returns CDR1 MNHNY and CDR2 SVGAGI (reference sequence). The CDR3 covers 14 residues.

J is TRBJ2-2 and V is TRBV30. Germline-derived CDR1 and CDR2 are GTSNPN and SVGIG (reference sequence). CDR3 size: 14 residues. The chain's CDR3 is CAWSKPRNTGELFF.

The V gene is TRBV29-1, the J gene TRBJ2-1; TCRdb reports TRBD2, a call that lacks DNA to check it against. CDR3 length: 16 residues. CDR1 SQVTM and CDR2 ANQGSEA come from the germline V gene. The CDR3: CSVGSTGTLAVNEQFF.

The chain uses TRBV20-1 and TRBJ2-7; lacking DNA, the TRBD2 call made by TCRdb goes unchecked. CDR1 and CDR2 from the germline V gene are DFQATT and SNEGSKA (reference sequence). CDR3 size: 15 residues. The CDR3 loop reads CSARDFSGSRDEQYF.

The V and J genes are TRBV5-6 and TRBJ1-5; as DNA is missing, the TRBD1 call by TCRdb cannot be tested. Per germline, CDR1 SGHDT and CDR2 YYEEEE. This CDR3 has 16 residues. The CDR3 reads CASSLKAGGSNQPQHF.

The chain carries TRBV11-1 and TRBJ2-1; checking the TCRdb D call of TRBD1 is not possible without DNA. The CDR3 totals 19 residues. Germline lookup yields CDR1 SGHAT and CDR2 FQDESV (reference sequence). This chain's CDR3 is CASSSAYPRRGVEYNEQFF. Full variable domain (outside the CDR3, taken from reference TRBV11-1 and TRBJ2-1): EAEVAQSPRYKITEKSQAVAFWCDPISGHATLYWYRQILGQGPELLVQFQDESVVDDSQLPKDRFSAERLKGVDSTLKIQPAELGDSAMYLCASSSAYPRRGVEYNEQFFGPGTRLTVL.

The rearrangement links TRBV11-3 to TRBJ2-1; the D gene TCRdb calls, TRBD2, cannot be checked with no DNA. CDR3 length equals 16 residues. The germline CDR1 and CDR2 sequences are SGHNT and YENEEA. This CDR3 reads CASSLYSGGGHNEQFF.